The clone carrying this T cell receptor beta chain was detected only a few times. The antigen is unknown. MiXCR was run by TCRdb on the reads, yielding one entry per CDR3 protein. Of about 500,000 distinct CDR3 sequences detected, roughly a third appear once; the ten largest clones hold 15% to 20%. These data originate in a study of T cell repertoires in cytomegalovirus infection. The receptor comes from a human donor in good health (CMV status not recorded). Some clones in this sample may be carry-over from other donors' samples. Sample: cultured PBMCs, taken from culture after CMV antigen stimulation.

The CDR3 nucleotides read TGTGCCAGCAGTGACAGGGGGCGTTACGAGCAGTACTTC. This encodes CASSDRGRYEQYF. The chain employs TRBV6-1 and TRBJ2-7, with 8 positions matching TRBD1. The V gene's germline CDR1 is MNHNS and CDR2 SASEGT. V dropped 3 bases and J dropped 4; count of bases not matched to a gene: 2. The CDR3 contains 13 residues.